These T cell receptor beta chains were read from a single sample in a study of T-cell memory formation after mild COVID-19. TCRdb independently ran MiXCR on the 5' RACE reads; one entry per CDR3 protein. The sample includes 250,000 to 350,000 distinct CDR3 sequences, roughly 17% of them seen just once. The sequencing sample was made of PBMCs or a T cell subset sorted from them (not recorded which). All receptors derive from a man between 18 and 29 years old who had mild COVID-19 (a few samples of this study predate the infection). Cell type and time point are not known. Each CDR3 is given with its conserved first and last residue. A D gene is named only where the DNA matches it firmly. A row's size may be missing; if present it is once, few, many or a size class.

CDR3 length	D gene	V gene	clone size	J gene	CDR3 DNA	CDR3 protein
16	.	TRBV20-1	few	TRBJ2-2	TGCAGTGCTAGAGATGCCCAGGCGACGAACACCGGGGAGCTGTTTTTT	CSARDAQATNTGELFF
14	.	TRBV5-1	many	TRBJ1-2	TGCGCCAGCAGCCGGGGGATCCGAAGTGGGGGCTACACCTTC	CASSRGIRSGGYTF
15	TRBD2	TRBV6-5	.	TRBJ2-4	TGTGCCAGCAGTTCCGGGGGGGCTGGAAAAAACATTCAGTACTTC	CASSSGGAGKNIQYF
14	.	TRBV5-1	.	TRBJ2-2	TGCGCCAGCAGCTTTTGGGACCACACCGGGGAGCTGTTTTTT	CASSFWDHTGELFF
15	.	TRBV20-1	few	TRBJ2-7	TGCAGTGCTAGAAAAAGCGGGACATCGTCCTACGAGCAGTACTTC	CSARKSGTSSYEQYF
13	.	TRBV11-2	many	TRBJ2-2	TGTGCCAGCAGCCCACCATATAGTTGGGAGCTGTTTTTT	CASSPPYSWELFF
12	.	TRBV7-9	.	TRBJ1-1	TGTGCCAGCAGGCGGGGGCCTACTGAAGCTTTCTTT	CASRRGPTEAFF
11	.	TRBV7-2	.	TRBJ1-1	TGTGCCAGCAGCTTAGACTATGAAGCTTTCTTT	CASSLDYEAFF
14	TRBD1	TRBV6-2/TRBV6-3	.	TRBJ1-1	TGTGCCAGTGACTTCGGACAGGGAAACTGGAAAGCTTTCTTT	CASDFGQGNWKAFF
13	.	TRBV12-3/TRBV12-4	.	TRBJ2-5	TGTGCCAGCATACCCCAGGCAGATGAGACCCAGTACTTC	CASIPQADETQYF
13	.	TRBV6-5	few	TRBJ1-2	TGTGCCAGCAGCCCGGCCCGGTTCTATGGCTACACCTTC	CASSPARFYGYTF
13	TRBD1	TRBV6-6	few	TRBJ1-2	TGTGCCAGCAGCGCCGGGACAGACTATGGCTACACCTTC	CASSAGTDYGYTF
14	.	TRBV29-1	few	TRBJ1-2	TGCAGCGTCCGGAGGGCAGGGGAGAAAGGTGGCTACACCTTC	CSVRRAGEKGGYTF
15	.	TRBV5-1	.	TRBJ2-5	TGCGCCAGCAGCTCGTCACAGCGGGCCCGGGAGACCCAGTACTTC	CASSSSQRARETQYF
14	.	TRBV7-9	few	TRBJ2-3	TGTGCCAGCAGCGGCAGGAGGTGGACAGATACGCAGTATTTT	CASSGRRWTDTQYF
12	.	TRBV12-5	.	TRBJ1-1	TGTGCTAGTGCCTCAGGACAGACCGAAGCTTTCTTT	CASASGQTEAFF
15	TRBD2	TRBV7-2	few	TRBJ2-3	TGCGCCAGCAGCCCCGGGACTACAAGCACAGATACGCAGTATTTT	CASSPGTTSTDTQYF
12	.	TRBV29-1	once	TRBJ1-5	TGCAGCGTACAAGACGGTGATCAGCCCAAGCATTTT	CSVQDGDQPKHF
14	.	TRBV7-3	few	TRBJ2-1	TGTGCCAGCAGCTTAAGTAGCAGGTACAATGAGCAGTTCTTC	CASSLSSRYNEQFF
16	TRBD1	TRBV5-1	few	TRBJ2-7	TGCGCCAGCAGCCCTGCAACCGGGACAGGCTTCTACGAGCAGTACTTC	CASSPATGTGFYEQYF
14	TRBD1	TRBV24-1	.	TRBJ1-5	TGTGCCACCAGTGATGTAACAGGGGATCAGCCCCAGCATTTT	CATSDVTGDQPQHF
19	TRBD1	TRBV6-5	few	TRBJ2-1	TGTGCCAGCAGCCCCCGGGCAGGGGGCTACGGGGGCTTCCTGAATGAGCAGTTCTTC	CASSPRAGGYGGFLNEQFF
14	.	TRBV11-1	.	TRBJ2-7	TGTGCCAGCAGCTTAGCCCTTTTCTCCTACGAGCAGTACTTC	CASSLALFSYEQYF
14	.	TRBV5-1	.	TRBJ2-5	TGCGCCAGCAGCGGGGGGGCCCCCGGAGAGACCCAGTACTTC	CASSGGAPGETQYF
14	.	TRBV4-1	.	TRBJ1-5	TGCGCCAGCAGCCAGGTGGGTGGGAATCAGCCCCAGCATTTT	CASSQVGGNQPQHF
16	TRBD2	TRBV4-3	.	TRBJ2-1	TGCGCCAGCAGCCAAGCTAGCGGGTACTCCTACAATGAGCAGTTCTTC	CASSQASGYSYNEQFF
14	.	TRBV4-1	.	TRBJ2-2	TGCGCCAGCAGCCATGGGACACTGACCGGGGAGCTGTTTTTT	CASSHGTLTGELFF
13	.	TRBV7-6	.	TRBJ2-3	TGTGCCAGCAGTCACCGTCCGGCAGATACGCAGTATTTT	CASSHRPADTQYF